Listed below are T cell receptor beta chains from one sample, sequenced in a study of blood T cell repertoires in COVID-19. Profiled with immunoSEQ multiplex PCR; TCRdb holds only in-frame clones, not every one. This sample has roughly 140,000 clones, with almost 85% found just once. The sample taken for sequencing was peripheral blood. These receptors were taken from a man over 45 with acute or convalescent COVID-19. Both conserved end residues are part of each CDR3. The D gene is left open where the match is weak. Size is omitted from some rows. Given values are once, few, many or a class for expanded clones.

v_call: TRBV6-5
j_call: TRBJ2-1
clone_size: -
d_call: TRBD2
cdr3_nt: TGTGCCAGCAGTTATACTAGCGGGAGAAGGAATGAGCAGTTCTTC
cdr3_aa: CASSYTSGRRNEQFF

v_call: TRBV9
j_call: TRBJ1-6
clone_size: -
d_call: -
cdr3_nt: TGTGCCAGCAGCATACAGGACATCCCCAATTCACCCCTCCACTTT
cdr3_aa: CASSIQDIPNSPLHF

v_call: TRBV7-8
j_call: TRBJ2-1
clone_size: -
d_call: TRBD2
cdr3_nt: TGTGCCAGCAGCCGACTAGCCCTTGGCAATGAGCAGTTCTTC
cdr3_aa: CASSRLALGNEQFF

v_call: TRBV5-4
j_call: TRBJ1-2
clone_size: -
d_call: -
cdr3_nt: TGTGCCAGCAGCGGCCCCGCGGCTAACTATGGCTACACCTTC
cdr3_aa: CASSGPAANYGYTF

v_call: TRBV29-1
j_call: TRBJ2-1
clone_size: -
d_call: TRBD2
cdr3_nt: TGCAGCGTTGAAACTAGCGGGTACAATGAGCAGTTCTTC
cdr3_aa: CSVETSGYNEQFF

v_call: TRBV7-9
j_call: TRBJ1-2
clone_size: once
d_call: TRBD1
cdr3_nt: TGTGCCAGCAGCTTCACGGGACAGGGAGGTGGCTACACCTTC
cdr3_aa: CASSFTGQGGGYTF

v_call: TRBV4-1
j_call: TRBJ1-2
clone_size: -
d_call: TRBD1
cdr3_nt: TGCGCCAGCAGCCAAGAGGGACAGTACCGAACACTCTATGGCTACACCTTC
cdr3_aa: CASSQEGQYRTLYGYTF

v_call: TRBV5-5
j_call: TRBJ1-1
clone_size: -
d_call: -
cdr3_nt: TGTGCCAGCAGCCATAACACTGAAGCTTTCTTT
cdr3_aa: CASSHNTEAFF

v_call: TRBV30
j_call: TRBJ2-2
clone_size: -
d_call: TRBD2
cdr3_nt: TGTGCCTGGAGTGTACTTGGGTTAGCGGGAGGGGTCGCCGGGGAGCTGTTTTTT
cdr3_aa: CAWSVLGLAGGVAGELFF

v_call: TRBV6-5
j_call: TRBJ2-2
clone_size: -
d_call: -
cdr3_nt: TGTGCTATTCCGGAGGGAGCTGACAGAACCGGGGAGCTGTTTTTT
cdr3_aa: CAIPEGADRTGELFF

v_call: TRBV11-2
j_call: TRBJ2-5
clone_size: -
d_call: TRBD2
cdr3_nt: TGTGCCAGCAGCCCCTGGACTAGCGGGAGGGCCCAGACCCAGTACTTC
cdr3_aa: CASSPWTSGRAQTQYF

v_call: TRBV3-1/TRBV3-2
j_call: TRBJ2-7
clone_size: few
d_call: TRBD1
cdr3_nt: TGTGCCAGCAGCCGGGGACAGCCCTCCTACGAGCAGTACTTC
cdr3_aa: CASSRGQPSYEQYF

v_call: TRBV5-4
j_call: TRBJ1-2
clone_size: -
d_call: TRBD1
cdr3_nt: TGTGCCAGCAGCCCGGACAGGGGGCGTGTGTATGGCTACACCTTC
cdr3_aa: CASSPDRGRVYGYTF

v_call: TRBV5-1
j_call: TRBJ1-4
clone_size: -
d_call: TRBD1
cdr3_nt: TGCGCCAGCAGCTTGGGACAGGGACCAACTAATGAAAAACTGTTTTTT
cdr3_aa: CASSLGQGPTNEKLFF

v_call: TRBV30
j_call: TRBJ1-5
clone_size: -
d_call: TRBD1
cdr3_nt: TGTGCCTGGAGTTTTGACAGGGGGTTTCATAGCAATCAGCCCCAGCATTTT
cdr3_aa: CAWSFDRGFHSNQPQHF

v_call: TRBV30
j_call: TRBJ1-2
clone_size: few
d_call: -
cdr3_nt: TGTGCCTGGAGTGCGAACAGCCACCACTATGGCTACACCTTC
cdr3_aa: CAWSANSHHYGYTF

v_call: TRBV2
j_call: TRBJ1-2
clone_size: few
d_call: TRBD1
cdr3_nt: TGTGCCAGCAGTTCTGGACAGGGGGCACGTGGCTACACCTTC
cdr3_aa: CASSSGQGARGYTF

v_call: TRBV6-5
j_call: TRBJ1-5
clone_size: -
d_call: TRBD1
cdr3_nt: TGTGCCAGCGGCACCAGGGGGCACGGCAATCAGCCCCAGCATTTT
cdr3_aa: CASGTRGHGNQPQHF

v_call: TRBV5-1
j_call: TRBJ1-1
clone_size: -
d_call: -
cdr3_nt: TGCGCCAGCAGCTCGTCAGGGAGGGCGTCCGTTAACACTGAAGCTTTCTTT
cdr3_aa: CASSSSGRASVNTEAFF

v_call: TRBV10-1
j_call: TRBJ2-2
clone_size: -
d_call: -
cdr3_nt: TGCGCCAGCAGTGATACAGGGTCTTCCGGGGAGCTGTTTTTT
cdr3_aa: CASSDTGSSGELFF